This record covers a single T cell receptor (beta chain). The table came from immunoSEQ multiplex PCR; TCRdb's copy has only in-frame clones and leaves some out. The data hold under 300,000 clones, with around 90% observed a single time. The data originate from a study of blood T cell repertoires in COVID-19. V lost 0 bases and J 0 bases, leaving 12 bases between the germline ends. There are 16 residues in the CDR3. From germline, CDR1 is SGHRS and CDR2 YFSETQ. The rearrangement links TRBV5-1 to TRBJ1-1; D ambiguous. The TCR originated in a woman in her thirties or forties who had recovered from COVID-19. Sequences were obtained from PBMCs or T cells enriched from blood (not recorded which). The CDR3 nucleotides read TGCGCCAGCAGCTTGGACGTGTCCTCTATGAACACTGAAGCTTTCTTT. Translation: CASSLDVSSMNTEAFF. Drawing the rest from reference TRBV5-1 and TRBJ1-1, the complete variable domain is KAGVTQTPRYLIKTRGQQVTLSCSPISGHRSVSWYQQTPGQGLQFLFEYFSETQRNKGNFPGRFSGRQFSNSRSEMNVSTLELGDSALYLCASSLDVSSMNTEAFFGQGTRLTVV.